This T cell receptor (delta chain) stems from a study of gamma-delta chains in newborns, infants, children. Germline CDR1 and CDR2: GEAIGNYY and EKD. The CDR3 has 18 residues. V trimming: 3 bases; J trimming: 4 bases; junction bases outside the gene matches: 8. TCRdb made new clone calls on the reads using CATT. The table has approximately 6,000 delta-chain clones, about 0.43% seen once. This clone was seen more than once but under ten times. The protein in TCRdb stems from a much larger clone and differs at residue 5 from this DNA's translation, likely a read error; here the protein is translated from the DNA.

This TCR came from a child who was a newborn, infant or young child, either healthy, febrile or measles-vaccinated (not recorded which). The specimen sequenced was blood. The J gene is TRDJ3, the V gene TRDV2; 10 bases fit TRDD3. CDR3 in DNA: TGTGCCTGTGACGCCGGGGGATACGCGACATGGGACACCCGACAGATGTTTTTC. Translated, it gives CACDAGGYATWDTRQMFF.